This T cell receptor beta chain was identified during a study of T cell changes during pregnancy in multiple sclerosis (dated 2019 in TCRdb). For the study in its entirety: Changes in the T cell repertoire over the course of pregnancy were examined in this study in women with multiple sclerosis.

With regard to this clone: Its target antigen remains unknown. The input lacks base qualities; no much larger clone sits a single base away.

CDR3 length: 13 amino acids, cysteine to phenylalanine. Just CDR3 DNA is preserved here, 39 bases in frame from base 1. Reading the germline V gene (reference sequence) gives CDR1 GTSNPN and CDR2 SVGIG. Deletion took 6 bases off V and 2 bases off J, with a span of 13 bases between the germline ends. Libraries came from the immunoSEQ multiplex PCR assay. TCRdb took over this immuneACCESS table, retaining in-frame rearrangements with V and J assigned. Such tables are incomplete; in checked studies, under half of the missing clones stem from an unresolved V gene, and the remainder is unexplained. Across this sample there are 100,000 or so clones, with over 80% seen only once. Less than 2% of the sample is in the top ten clones.

This receptor was taken from a female donor with multiple sclerosis, enrolled in a pregnancy study. The sequence joins TRBV30 to TRBJ2-5; 6 matching bases give a weak D call of TRBD2. This specimen consisted of peripheral blood, obtained after pregnancy. The CDR3 is CACYRDSQETQYF. The DNA sequence follows: TGTGCCTGCTATCGGGACTCACAAGAGACCCAGTACTTC.